The clone carrying this T cell receptor (beta chain) was counted between two and nine times. This record comes from a study of blood T cell repertoires in COVID-19. CDR3 length: 15 residues. Germline V gives CDR1 SEHNR, CDR2 FQNEAQ (reference sequence). Losses at the gene ends were 5 bases for V and 4 bases for J; bases not matched to a gene: 10. This table comes from immunoSEQ multiplex PCR, and its TCRdb copy is limited to in-frame clones, with some not included. The sample shows just under 90,000 clones, around 88% of them seen only once. The sequenced sample consisted of peripheral blood. The TCR comes from a man aged 55 to 70 with acute or convalescent COVID-19. V usage is TRBV7-9 and J usage is TRBJ1-1; 7 positions match TRBD1. The CDR3 region is CASSVRQGTGTEAFF. The CDR3 DNA is TGTGCCAGCAGCGTACGACAGGGTACGGGCACTGAAGCTTTCTTT.